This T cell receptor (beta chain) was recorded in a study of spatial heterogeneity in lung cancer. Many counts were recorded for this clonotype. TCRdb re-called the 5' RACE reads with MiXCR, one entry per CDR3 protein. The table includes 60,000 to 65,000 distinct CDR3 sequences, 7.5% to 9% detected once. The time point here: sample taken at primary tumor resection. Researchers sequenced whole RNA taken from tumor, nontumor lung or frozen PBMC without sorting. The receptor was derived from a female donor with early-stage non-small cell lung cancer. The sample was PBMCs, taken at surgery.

The CDR3 nucleotides read TGCGCCAGCAGCCAAGATTCGCGGGGGTACACTGAAGCTTTCTTT. Amino acids: CASSQDSRGYTEAFF. The chain employs TRBV4-1 and TRBJ1-1, with D maybe TRBD1 (5 bases). The CDR3 runs to 15 residues. In germline, CDR1 is MGHRA, CDR2 YSYEKL. Trimming removed 0 bases at V and 3 bases at J, with 11 bases between.